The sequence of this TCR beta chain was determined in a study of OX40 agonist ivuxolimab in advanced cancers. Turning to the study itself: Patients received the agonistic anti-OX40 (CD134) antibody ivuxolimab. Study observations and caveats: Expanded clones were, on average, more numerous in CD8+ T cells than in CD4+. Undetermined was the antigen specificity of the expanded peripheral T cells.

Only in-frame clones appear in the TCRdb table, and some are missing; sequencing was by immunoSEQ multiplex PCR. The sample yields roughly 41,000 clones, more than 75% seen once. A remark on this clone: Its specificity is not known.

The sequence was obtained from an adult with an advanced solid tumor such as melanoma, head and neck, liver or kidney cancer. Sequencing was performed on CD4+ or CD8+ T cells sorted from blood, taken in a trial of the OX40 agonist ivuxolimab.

CDR3 nucleotides: TGTGCCAGCAGCTTTCGACAGGGGGATCTGAATGAGCAGTTCTTC. The encoded protein is CASSFRQGDLNEQFF. V is TRBV7-3 and J is TRBJ2-1; 9 positions agree with TRBD1. The V and J ends lost 3 bases and 7 bases, in that order; junction bases with no gene match: 7. The CDR3 sequence is 15 residues long. CDR1 and CDR2 (germline): SGHTA, FQGTGA.